This T cell receptor (beta chain) appears in the sequencing data of a study of T cell responses to AZD1222 COVID-19 vaccine. The germline gives CDR1 ENHRY, CDR2 SYGVKD. V was clipped by 10 bases and J by 2 bases, with 14 bases between them. CDR3 length: 13 residues. Method: immunoSEQ multiplex PCR; TCRdb's copy keeps in-frame clones and lacks some. Altogether about 30,000 clones are present, roughly 92% being singletons, with the ten largest covering less than 55%. The source was peripheral blood, collected on day 0 of AZD1222 vaccination. The chain couples TRBV10-3 to TRBJ1-2, with no clear D. The source is an adult in good health. CDR3 DNA: TGTGCCACCACATTTCCAGACAACTATGGCTACACCTTC. It is translated as CATTFPDNYGYTF.